This T cell receptor beta chain was identified in a study of cytomegalovirus exposure and HLA in healthy donors. The PCR made use of 60 Vbeta and 13 Jbeta primers. Using immunoSEQ multiplex PCR, the repertoire was profiled, and TCRdb retains in-frame clones only, with some absent. Of 210,000 or so clones detected, around three quarters appear once; the ten largest clones hold about 16%. CDR1 and CDR2 (germline): SGDLS, YYNGEE. Trimming at V came to 0 bases and at J to 4 bases, leaving 3 bases not matched to a gene. The CDR3 is 16 residues long. Material: PBMCs. This TCR derives from a man in his forties or fifties in good health and CMV-seronegative. The V and J genes are TRBV9 and TRBJ2-2; TRBD2 aligns across 10 bases. The CDR3 here is CASSVELAGVTGELFF. The CDR3 DNA is TGTGCCAGCAGCGTAGAGCTAGCGGGAGTCACCGGGGAGCTGTTTTTT.